The sequence of this T cell receptor (beta chain) was determined in a study of blood T cell repertoires in COVID-19. As for the study in general: Acute and convalescent COVID-19 samples came from the United States, Italy and Spain. T cells, B-cell-depleted T cells, or PBMCs provided the cDNA or gDNA that served as material.

Authors' processing steps: Reference gene primer amplification yielded estimated nucleated cell counts. This table comes from immunoSEQ multiplex PCR, and its TCRdb copy is limited to in-frame clones, with some not included. V, J and clone size were drawn from that table, and D and trimming were deduced from the DNA. The repertoire includes about 80,000 clones, about 72% of them detected once, and about 17% sits in the top ten. Sequenced input: peripheral blood. The receptor was isolated from a man in his sixties or seventies with active or convalescent COVID-19.

In DNA form, the CDR3 reads TGTGCCAGCAGTTACTCGATGGAGGGGGCTGGTCAGCCCCAGCATTTT. Its translation is CASSYSMEGAGQPQHF. V is TRBV6-2 or TRBV6-3 and J is TRBJ1-5; 7 bases align to TRBD1. J was trimmed by 6 bases and V by 0 bases; bases with no gene match: 8. The germline V gene has CDR1 MNHEY and CDR2 SVGEGT. The CDR3 runs 16 residues.